Sequencing of this TCR beta chain was carried out in a study of cytomegalovirus exposure and HLA in healthy donors. The CDR3 length is 13 residues. V lost 3 bases, J lost 4 bases, and 7 bases lay in between. Germline lookup yields CDR1 WNHNN and CDR2 SYGVQD (reference sequence). About this clone itself: No antigen is known for it.

13 Jbeta primers and 60 Vbeta primers were used for the PCR. The assay was immunoSEQ multiplex PCR, and TCRdb's table has in-frame clones only and misses some. The repertoire has 100,000 to 120,000 clones, approximately 80% of them found once; the top ten carry 2% to 3%. Study outcomes and limitations: Most of the TCR beta V segments (in an earlier analysis) were productive either about 87% or about 30% of the time.

The TCR was taken from a woman aged 18 to 35 in good health and CMV-seronegative. Sequenced sample: PBMCs. V gene TRBV10-1 combines with J gene TRBJ1-5, with D perhaps matching TRBD1 (5 bases). The CDR3 sequence: CASSDRGNQPQHF. For the CDR3, the DNA is TGCGCCAGCAGTGATAGGGGAAATCAGCCCCAGCATTTT.